This passage covers 19 T cell receptor beta chains from one sample sequenced in a study of sequential checkpoint blockade in melanoma. As to treatment: randomized to nivolumab then ipilimumab (arm A) or the reverse (arm B). TCRdb keeps only in-frame clones here, not all; method: immunoSEQ multiplex PCR. The sample shows approximately 34,000 clones, about 83% of them seen only once. Here the sequenced sample was CD8+ T cells sorted from blood (inferred from file names), taken from a patient given nivolumab and ipilimumab in sequence. Receptors originate from a human donor with melanoma.

The table lists this clone with a few counts. The V call is TRBV28, the J call TRBJ1-1; the D is unclear. The CDR3 length is 12 residues. In germline, CDR1 is MDHEN, CDR2 SYDVKM. V was shortened by 2 bases and J by 8 bases, with 9 bases between the two germline ends. The CDR3 here is CASSLGGSEAFF. In nucleotides, the CDR3 is TGTGCCAGCAGTTTAGGAGGGAGCGAAGCTTTCTTT. The complete variable domain, with remaining parts taken from reference TRBV28 and TRBJ1-1, reads DVKVTQSSRYLVKRTGEKVFLECVQDMDHENMFWYRQDPGLGLRLIYFSYDVKMKEKGDIPEGYSVSREKKERFSLILESASTNQTSMYLCASSLGGSEAFFGQGTRLTVV.

In this sample, this clone turned up once. The chain recombines TRBV20-1 with TRBJ2-1; maybe TRBD2 (6 bases). Trimming cost V 5 bases and J 12 bases, with 14 bases left between them. From germline, CDR1 is DFQATT and CDR2 SNEGSKA (reference sequence). This CDR3 is built from 11 residues. The CDR3 sequence: CSAPGGLGQFF. The CDR3 DNA is TGCAGTGCTCCCGGGGGATTAGGGCAGTTCTTC.

There are a few counts of this clone. The genes are TRBV4-1 and TRBJ2-7, with a weak D call TRBD2 (5 bases). CDR3 size: 15 residues. The V end lost 1 base, the J end lost 5 bases, and 15 bases lay between the germline ends. Germline V gene lookup returns CDR1 MGHRA and CDR2 YSYEKL. The CDR3 nucleotides are TGCGCCAGCAGCCAAGCTTTGGGGAGCCGCGACGAGCAGTACTTC. It yields the protein CASSQALGSRDEQYF.

The chain carries TRBV10-1 and TRBJ2-3; D remains unclear. The germline V and J ends were trimmed by 3 bases and 1 base, with 11 bases remaining between them. This CDR3 comprises 15 residues. The germline gives CDR1 WNHNN, CDR2 SYGVQD (reference sequence). CDR3 loop: CASSDPGAGTDTQYF. CDR3 nucleotides: TGCGCCAGCAGTGACCCGGGTGCTGGCACAGATACGCAGTATTTT.

The chain carries TRBV6-1 and TRBJ1-1; 8 nucleotides match TRBD1. CDR3 length: 14 residues. Germline lookup yields CDR1 MNHNS and CDR2 SASEGT. Trimming at V came to 3 bases and at J to 1 base, leaving 1 base not matched to a gene. CDR3 residues: CASSDGQGNTEAFF. The CDR3 nucleotides read TGTGCCAGCAGTGACGGACAGGGGAACACTGAAGCTTTCTTT.

The gene calls are TRBV28 and TRBJ2-2; D perhaps matches TRBD2 (6 bases). The germline CDR1 and CDR2 sequences are MDHEN and SYDVKM. The CDR3 contains 13 residues. Between the trimmed V and J ends, which lost 3 bases and 6 bases, there was a span of 8 bases. Written as DNA, the CDR3 is TGTGCCAGCAGTTTCCCGGGGGCCGGGGAGCTGTTTTTT. It specifies CASSFPGAGELFF. The variable domain in full, completed from reference TRBV28 and TRBJ2-2, reads DVKVTQSSRYLVKRTGEKVFLECVQDMDHENMFWYRQDPGLGLRLIYFSYDVKMKEKGDIPEGYSVSREKKERFSLILESASTNQTSMYLCASSFPGAGELFFGEGSRLTVL.

The chain joins TRBV28 to TRBJ2-7, with D tentatively TRBD1 (6 bases). The CDR3 runs to 15 residues. Germline V gives CDR1 MDHEN, CDR2 SYDVKM. Trimming left V 2 bases short and J 6 bases short, with 17 bases between. In nucleotides, the CDR3 is TGTGCCAGCAGTTTAAGGCCAGGGGATGCCTTCGAGCAGTACTTC. This codes for CASSLRPGDAFEQYF.

This clone appeared once. The chain couples TRBV27 to TRBJ2-7; 7 nucleotides agree with TRBD1. CDR1 is MNHEY and CDR2 is SMNVEV in the germline V gene (reference sequence). V shed 4 bases, J shed 6 bases, and the junction held 12 bases outside the gene matches. CDR3 length: 15 residues. The CDR3, as DNA: TGTGCCAGCAGTTCCGACTCCGGGACAGTCTCCGAGCAGTACTTC. It is translated as CASSSDSGTVSEQYF.

The rearrangement joins TRBV11-2 to TRBJ1-2; 7 bases map to TRBD1. J lost 4 bases, V lost 5 bases, and 7 bases had no gene match. The CDR3 runs 14 residues. CDR1 and CDR2 (germline): SGHAT, FQNNGV. The CDR3 DNA is TGTGCCAGCAGCCCGAGACAGGGAAGCTATGGCTACACCTTC. This translates into CASSPRQGSYGYTF. The full variable domain, in which reference TRBV11-2 and TRBJ1-2 provide the parts outside the CDR3, is EAGVAQSPRYKIIEKRQSVAFWCNPISGHATLYWYQQILGQGPKLLIQFQNNGVVDDSQLPKDRFSAERLKGVDSTLKIQPAKLEDSAVYLCASSPRQGSYGYTFGSGTRLTVV.

This rearrangement joins TRBV6-4 to TRBJ2-7, with D unclear. CDR3 length: 16 residues. V lost 2 bases and J 9 bases, leaving 23 bases between the germline ends. Per the germline V gene, CDR1 is MRHNA and CDR2 is SNTAGT. CDR3 sequence reads: CASSDANRNTTRWQYF. CDR3 sequence (DNA): TGTGCCAGCAGTGACGCTAATCGGAACACTACGAGATGGCAGTACTTC.

The chain uses TRBV13 and TRBJ2-1; a weak D match, TRBD2 (6 bases). This CDR3 has 14 residues. Per germline, CDR1 PRHDT and CDR2 FYEKMQ (reference sequence). With 5 bases removed from V and 0 bases from J, the gap between germline ends came to 8 bases. DNA for the CDR3: TGTGCCAGCAGCCGGGGGAGCTCCTACAATGAGCAGTTCTTC. Protein product: CASSRGSSYNEQFF. Variable domain in full (rest from reference TRBV13 and TRBJ2-1): AAGVIQSPRHLIKEKRETATLKCYPIPRHDTVYWYQQGPGQDPQFLISFYEKMQSDKGSIPDRFSAQQFSDYHSELNMSSLELGDSALYFCASSRGSSYNEQFFGPGTRLTVL.

The rearrangement joins TRBV5-1 to TRBJ1-1; 8 nucleotides line up with TRBD1. This CDR3 region has 11 residues. The V gene end was trimmed by 2 bases and the J gene end by 12 bases; junction bases not matched to a gene: 3. The germline V gene has CDR1 SGHRS and CDR2 YFSETQ. The CDR3, as DNA: TGCGCCAGCAGCTTCCGGGACAGGACTTTCTTT. It yields the protein CASSFRDRTFF.

The genes are TRBV21-1 and TRBJ1-2; TRBD1 is the table's D call, not checked against the DNA. TRBV21-1 is flagged as a pseudogene. CDR3 size: 17 residues. In nucleotides, the CDR3 is TGTGCCAGTAGGGGACAGGGGGCGCCCAGGGAAGGCTATGGCTACACCTTC. Amino acid sequence: CASRGQGAPREGYGYTF.

V gene TRBV6-1 combines with J gene TRBJ1-6, with 7 bases identical to TRBD1. Germline trimming cut 6 bases from V and 6 bases from J; bases unmatched to any gene: 5. Germline V gene lookup returns CDR1 MNHNS and CDR2 SASEGT. The CDR3 runs 14 residues. The DNA of the CDR3 is TGTGCCAGCAGACAGACAGGGCGTAATTCACCCCTCCACTTT. Its protein product is CASRQTGRNSPLHF.

The chain links TRBV19 to TRBJ1-5; D uncertain. Looked up from germline, CDR1 is LNHDA and CDR2 is SQIVND (reference sequence). There are 12 residues in the CDR3. V was trimmed by 3 bases and J by 6 bases, leaving 6 bases between them. CDR3 sequence (DNA): TGTGCCAGTAGTATGGAGTTTCAGCCCCAGCATTTT. This translates into CASSMEFQPQHF.

This clone was seen a handful of times. The V and J genes are TRBV10-1 and TRBJ1-4; 8 nucleotides agree with TRBD1. The CDR3 spans 19 residues. V dropped 0 bases and J dropped 0; count of bases not matched to a gene: 9. CDR1 is WNHNN, CDR2 SYGVQD, per germline (reference sequence). The CDR3 DNA sequence: TGCGCCAGCAGTGAGTCGTTGGCAGGGGGCCTTGCAACTAATGAAAAACTGTTTTTT. It translates to CASSESLAGGLATNEKLFF.

This chain uses TRBV28 with TRBJ2-5, with a tentative D call TRBD1 (5 bases). The last part of the DNA fits TRBJ2-7 better; the J call may be wrong. Germline assignment: CDR1 MDHEN and CDR2 SYDVKM. The CDR3 has 15 amino acids. The CDR3 nucleotides read TGTGCCAGCAGTTTATTTGGCGACAGTCCCTACGAGCAGTACTTC. As protein: CASSLFGDSPYEQYF.

The chain joins TRBV2 to TRBJ1-1, with 7 bases fitting TRBD1. The CDR3 length is 14 residues. Germline values: CDR1 SNHLY, CDR2 FYNNEI. V dropped 6 bases and J dropped 3; count of bases not matched to a gene: 7. The CDR3 reads CASRPGTAYTEAFF. For the CDR3, the DNA is TGTGCCAGCAGACCCGGGACAGCCTACACTGAAGCTTTCTTT.

This rearrangement joins TRBV5-1 to TRBJ1-1; no clear D gene. Germline CDR1 and CDR2: SGHRS and YFSETQ. V was clipped by 0 bases and J by 0 bases, with 9 bases between them. The CDR3 loop spans 15 amino acids. CDR3: CASSLAGSMNTEAFF. DNA for the CDR3: TGCGCCAGCAGCTTGGCGGGGTCAATGAACACTGAAGCTTTCTTT.